The clone carrying this T cell receptor (beta chain) was picked up one time. Per germline, CDR1 SNHLY and CDR2 FYNNEI. The junction had 18 bases not matched to a gene; V was cut back by 6 bases and J by 4 bases. This CDR3 is built from 18 residues. This entry is derived from a study of T cell responses to AZD1222 COVID-19 vaccine. Sequencing was performed with immunoSEQ multiplex PCR; in TCRdb, only in-frame clones are kept and a portion is missing. The data contain roughly 200,000 clones, 85% to 95% of them seen just once; the ten biggest clones take up approximately 1.5%. The input for sequencing was peripheral blood, taken on day 0 of AZD1222 vaccination. The source of this sequence is an adult in good health. This chain links TRBV2 with TRBJ1-2; TRBD1 aligns across 9 bases. Written as DNA, the CDR3 is TGTGCCAGCAGCTCCTTCCGGGGACAGGGAGGTATCGGCTATGGCTACACCTTC. Protein: CASSSFRGQGGIGYGYTF.